The rows below give T cell receptor beta chains drawn from one sample of a study of T cells in Graves' hyperthyroidism and ophthalmopathy. MiXCR was run by TCRdb on the multiplex PCR reads, yielding one entry per CDR3 protein. Altogether about 600,000 distinct CDR3 sequences are present, 12% to 15% being singletons, with the ten largest covering about 6.6%. Sample: blood. Receptors were obtained from a young woman with Graves' ophthalmopathy. Each CDR3 is given with its conserved first and last residue. D genes are given only for firm matches. Expanded clones get a size class; other rows say once, few or many, or leave the size out.

once	TRBJ1-2	TRBD1	TRBV3-1	TGTGCCAGCAGCTTCCCAGGGGGCGATGGCTACACCTTC	CASSFPGGDGYTF
many	TRBJ2-7	NA	TRBV3-2	TGTGCCAGCAGCCAAGAGGGCCTTAGCTCCTACGAGCAGTACTTC	CASSQEGLSSYEQYF
many	TRBJ2-7	NA	TRBV11-1	TGTGCCAGCAGGCCTACCGGGGGTGAGCAGTACTTC	CASRPTGGEQYF
many	TRBJ2-1	NA	TRBV12-3/TRBV12-4	TGTGCCAGCAGGCGGGACAGTGGGTATGGGCAGTTCTTC	CASRRDSGYGQFF
many	TRBJ1-2	NA	TRBV12-3/TRBV12-4	TGTGCCAGCAGTCCCATTCGGGAACATTATGGCTACACCTTC	CASSPIREHYGYTF
NA	TRBJ2-5	NA	TRBV5-1	TGCACCAGCAGCTTGGCCTGGGAGTGGGGAGAGACCCAGTACTTC	CTSSLAWEWGETQYF
NA	TRBJ2-1	NA	TRBV7-9	TGCGCCAGCAGCCAAGGTCAAGGACAGACTTACAATGAGCAGTTCTTC	CASSQGQGQTYNEQFF
many	TRBJ2-2	TRBD1	TRBV18	TGTGCCAGCTCACCGACGGGACAGGGACGCACCGGGGAGCTGTTTTTT	CASSPTGQGRTGELFF
NA	TRBJ2-7	NA	TRBV9	TGTGCCAGCAGCGTATCCGCAGGATCGGTCCACGAGCAGTACTTC	CASSVSAGSVHEQYF
NA	TRBJ2-3	NA	TRBV2	TGTGCCAGCAGTGAGGGAGGTGCCGTCCACACAGATACGCAGTATTTT	CASSEGGAVHTDTQYF
few	TRBJ1-3	NA	TRBV5-1	TGCGCCAGCAGCCCCCAGGAGAGGTACTCTGGAAACACCATATATTTT	CASSPQERYSGNTIYF
few	TRBJ2-7	NA	TRBV6-1	TGTGCCAGCAACCCATCCGGGACACGCAACTACGAGCAGTACTTC	CASNPSGTRNYEQYF
many	TRBJ1-2	NA	TRBV7-8	TGTGCCAGCAGCTTCGACGCAGCTAACTATGGCTACACCTTC	CASSFDAANYGYTF
many	TRBJ2-3	TRBD2	TRBV7-2	TGTGCCAGCAGCTTAGGACTAGCGGGGGGAGTTCATACGCAGTATTTT	CASSLGLAGGVHTQYF
many	TRBJ1-2	NA	TRBV20-1	TGCAGTGCTAGGGCCCCGGATCCTGGCTACACCTTC	CSARAPDPGYTF
many	TRBJ2-7	NA	TRBV20-1	TGCAGTGCTAGATCTCAGGAGAGCTCCTACGAGCAGTACTTC	CSARSQESSYEQYF
few	TRBJ2-3	TRBD2	TRBV30	TGTGCCTGGAGTGTGAGCAGGGTGTCTAGCGGGAGGCTCACAGATACGCAGTATTTT	CAWSVSRVSSGRLTDTQYF
few	TRBJ1-1	NA	TRBV6-1	TGTGCCAGCAGCCCATTCATGAACACTGAAGCTTTCTTT	CASSPFMNTEAFF
many	TRBJ2-1	TRBD2	TRBV9	TGTGCCAGCAGCGTAGCTGGGCGGGAGTTTTGGAATGAGCAGTTCTTC	CASSVAGREFWNEQFF
few	TRBJ2-6	TRBD1	TRBV7-9	TGTGCCAGCAGCTTAGCGCTTCGGCAGGGGGCGCGAGGGGCCAACGTCCTGACTTTC	CASSLALRQGARGANVLTF
many	TRBJ1-2	NA	TRBV12-3/TRBV12-4	TGTGCCAGCAGTTTCCAGGATTCGTATGGCTACACCTTC	CASSFQDSYGYTF